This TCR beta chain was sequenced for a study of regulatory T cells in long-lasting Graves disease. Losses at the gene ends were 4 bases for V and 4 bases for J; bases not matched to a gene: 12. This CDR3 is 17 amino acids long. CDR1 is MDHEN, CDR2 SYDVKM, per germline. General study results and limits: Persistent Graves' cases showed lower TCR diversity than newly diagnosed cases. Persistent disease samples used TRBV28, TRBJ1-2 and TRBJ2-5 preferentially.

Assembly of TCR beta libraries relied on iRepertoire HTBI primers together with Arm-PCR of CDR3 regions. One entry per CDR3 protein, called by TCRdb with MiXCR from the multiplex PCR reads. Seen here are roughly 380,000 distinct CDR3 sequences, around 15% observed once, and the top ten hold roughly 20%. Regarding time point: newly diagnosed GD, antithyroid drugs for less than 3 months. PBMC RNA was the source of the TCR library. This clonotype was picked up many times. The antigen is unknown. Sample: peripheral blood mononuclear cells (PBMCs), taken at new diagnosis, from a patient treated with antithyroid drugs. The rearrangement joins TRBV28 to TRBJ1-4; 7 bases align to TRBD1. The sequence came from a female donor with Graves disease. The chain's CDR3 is CASSSTEKGADNEKLFF. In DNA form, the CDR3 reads TGTGCCAGCAGTTCCACGGAGAAGGGGGCCGATAATGAAAAACTGTTTTTT.